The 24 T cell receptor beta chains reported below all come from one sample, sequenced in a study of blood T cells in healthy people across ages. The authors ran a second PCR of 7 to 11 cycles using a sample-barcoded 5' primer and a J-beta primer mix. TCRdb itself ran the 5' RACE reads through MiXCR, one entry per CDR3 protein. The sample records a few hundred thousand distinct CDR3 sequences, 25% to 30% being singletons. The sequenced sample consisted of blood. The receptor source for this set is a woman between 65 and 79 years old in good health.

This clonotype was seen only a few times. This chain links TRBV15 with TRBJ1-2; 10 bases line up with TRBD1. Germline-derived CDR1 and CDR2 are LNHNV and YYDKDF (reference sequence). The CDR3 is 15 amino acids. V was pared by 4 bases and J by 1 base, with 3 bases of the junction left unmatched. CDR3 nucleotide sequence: TGTGCCACCAGCACCGGGACAGGGGATAACTATGGCTACACCTTC. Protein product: CATSTGTGDNYGYTF.

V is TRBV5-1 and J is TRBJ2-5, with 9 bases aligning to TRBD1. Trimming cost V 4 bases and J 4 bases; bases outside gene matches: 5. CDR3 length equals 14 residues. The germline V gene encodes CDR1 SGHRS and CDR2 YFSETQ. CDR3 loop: CASSTQGAGETQYF. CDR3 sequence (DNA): TGCGCCAGCAGCACACAGGGGGCGGGAGAGACCCAGTACTTC.

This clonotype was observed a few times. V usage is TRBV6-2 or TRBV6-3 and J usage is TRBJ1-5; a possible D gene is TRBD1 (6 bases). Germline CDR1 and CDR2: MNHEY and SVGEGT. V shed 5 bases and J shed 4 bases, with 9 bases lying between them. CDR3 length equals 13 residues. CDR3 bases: TGTGCCAGCAGTAGGACAGAAAATCAGCCCCAGCATTTT. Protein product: CASSRTENQPQHF.

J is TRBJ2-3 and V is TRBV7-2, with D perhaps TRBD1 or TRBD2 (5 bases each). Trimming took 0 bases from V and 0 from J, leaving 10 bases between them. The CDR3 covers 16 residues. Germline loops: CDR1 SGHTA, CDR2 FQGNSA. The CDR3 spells CASSLASGTSTDTQYF. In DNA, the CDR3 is TGTGCCAGCAGCTTAGCCTCAGGGACCAGCACAGATACGCAGTATTTT.

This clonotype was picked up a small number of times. CDR3: CAISREGTAEKLFF. In DNA form, the CDR3 reads TGTGCCATCAGTAGAGAAGGGACGGCCGAAAAACTGTTTTTT. The chain uses TRBV10-3 and TRBJ1-4; possible D gene TRBD1, 5 bases. Germline V gene sequence: CDR1 ENHRY, CDR2 SYGVKD. The CDR3 runs 14 residues. With 5 bases removed from V and 8 bases from J, the gap between germline ends came to 15 bases.

DNA of the CDR3: TGTGCCAGCAGTTTAACGAAGCAGGGAGAGACCCAGTACTTC. It translates to CASSLTKQGETQYF. The chain combines TRBV12-3 or TRBV12-4 with TRBJ2-5; possible D gene TRBD1, 5 bases. This CDR3 is 14 amino acids long. V lost 2 bases to trimming and J lost 4 bases, with 11 bases between them.

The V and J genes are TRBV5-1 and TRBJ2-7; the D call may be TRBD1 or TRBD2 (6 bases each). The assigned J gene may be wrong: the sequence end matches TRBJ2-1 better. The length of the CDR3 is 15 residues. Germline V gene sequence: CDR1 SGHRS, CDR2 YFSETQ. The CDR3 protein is CASSLGGANYNEQFF. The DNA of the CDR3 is TGCGCCAGCAGCTTGGGGGGGGCAAACTACAATGAGCAGTTCTTC.

In DNA form, the CDR3 reads TGCAGTGCACAGGGGACAATCAGGAACTTCTACAATGAGCAGTTCTTC. This codes for CSAQGTIRNFYNEQFF. The chain joins TRBV20-1 to TRBJ2-1; 7 nucleotides match TRBD1. The CDR3 runs to 16 residues. V was clipped by 6 bases and J by 3 bases; unmatched bases: 14. Germline assignment: CDR1 DFQATT and CDR2 SNEGSKA (reference sequence).

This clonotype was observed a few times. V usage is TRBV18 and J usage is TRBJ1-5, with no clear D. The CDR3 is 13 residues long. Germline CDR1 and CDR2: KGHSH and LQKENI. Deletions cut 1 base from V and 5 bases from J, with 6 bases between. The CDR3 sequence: CASSPQEDQPQHF. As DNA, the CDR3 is TGTGCCAGCTCACCACAGGAGGATCAGCCCCAGCATTTT.

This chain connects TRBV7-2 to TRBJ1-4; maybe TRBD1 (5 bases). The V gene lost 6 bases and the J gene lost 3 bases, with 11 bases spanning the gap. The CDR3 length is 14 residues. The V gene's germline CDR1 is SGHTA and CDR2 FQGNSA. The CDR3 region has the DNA TGTGCCAGCAGGGTGACGGGGGCTAATGAAAAACTGTTTTTT. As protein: CASRVTGANEKLFF. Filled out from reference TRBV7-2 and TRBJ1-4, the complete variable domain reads GAGVSQSPSNKVTEKGKDVELRCDPISGHTALYWYRQSLGQGLEFLIYFQGNSAPDKSGLPSDRFSAERTGGSVSTLTIQRTQQEDSAVYLCASRVTGANEKLFFGSGTQLSVL.

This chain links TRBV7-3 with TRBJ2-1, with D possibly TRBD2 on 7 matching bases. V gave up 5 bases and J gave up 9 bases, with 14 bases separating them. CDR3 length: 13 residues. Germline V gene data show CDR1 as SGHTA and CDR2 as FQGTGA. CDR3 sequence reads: CASSVGGAGEQFF. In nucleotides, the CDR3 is TGTGCCAGCAGCGTGGGGGGGGCCGGTGAGCAGTTCTTC.

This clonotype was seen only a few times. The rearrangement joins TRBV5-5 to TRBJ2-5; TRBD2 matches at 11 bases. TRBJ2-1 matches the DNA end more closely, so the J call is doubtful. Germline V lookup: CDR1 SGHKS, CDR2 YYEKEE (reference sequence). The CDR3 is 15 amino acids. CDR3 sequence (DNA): TGTGCCAGCAGCTTGTTAGCGGGGGGGATGAATGAGCAGTTCTTC. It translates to CASSLLAGGMNEQFF.

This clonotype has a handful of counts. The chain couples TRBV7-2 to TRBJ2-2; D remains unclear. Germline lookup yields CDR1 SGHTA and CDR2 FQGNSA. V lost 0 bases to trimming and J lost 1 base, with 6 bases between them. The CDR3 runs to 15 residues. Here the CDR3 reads CASSLAPGNTGELFF. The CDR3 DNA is TGTGCCAGCAGCTTAGCGCCGGGGAACACCGGGGAGCTGTTTTTT.

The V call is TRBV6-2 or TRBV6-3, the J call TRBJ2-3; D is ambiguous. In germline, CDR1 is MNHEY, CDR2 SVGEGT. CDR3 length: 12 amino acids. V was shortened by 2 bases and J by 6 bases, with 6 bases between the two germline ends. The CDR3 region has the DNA TGTGCCAGCAGTTACCCGCCCGATACGCAGTATTTT. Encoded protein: CASSYPPDTQYF.

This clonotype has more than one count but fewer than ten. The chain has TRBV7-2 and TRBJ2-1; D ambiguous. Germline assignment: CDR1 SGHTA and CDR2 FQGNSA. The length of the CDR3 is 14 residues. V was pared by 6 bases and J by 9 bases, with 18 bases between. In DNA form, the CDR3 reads TGTGCCAGCAGTTTCTCCTTGGGGAAGGGTGAGCAGTTCTTC. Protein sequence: CASSFSLGKGEQFF.

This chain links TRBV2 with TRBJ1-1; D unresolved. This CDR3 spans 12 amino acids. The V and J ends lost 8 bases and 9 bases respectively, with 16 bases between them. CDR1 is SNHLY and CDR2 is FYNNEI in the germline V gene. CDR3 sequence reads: CASGMIGTQAFF. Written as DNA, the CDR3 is TGTGCCAGCGGGATGATTGGTACTCAAGCTTTCTTT.

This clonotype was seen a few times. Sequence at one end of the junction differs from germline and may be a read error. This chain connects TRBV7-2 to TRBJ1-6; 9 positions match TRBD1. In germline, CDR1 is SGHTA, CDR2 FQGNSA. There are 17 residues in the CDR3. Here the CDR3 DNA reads TGTGCCGGCAGCCAGACAGGGGGTGGCAGGGTTAATTCACCCCTCCACTTT. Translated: CAGSQTGGGRVNSPLHF.

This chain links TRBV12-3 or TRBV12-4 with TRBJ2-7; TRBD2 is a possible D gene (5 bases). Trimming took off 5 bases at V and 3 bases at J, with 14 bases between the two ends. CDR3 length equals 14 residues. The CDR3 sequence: CASSRPGGFYEQYF. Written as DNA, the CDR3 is TGTGCCAGCAGTCGCCCTGGCGGGTTCTACGAGCAGTACTTC.

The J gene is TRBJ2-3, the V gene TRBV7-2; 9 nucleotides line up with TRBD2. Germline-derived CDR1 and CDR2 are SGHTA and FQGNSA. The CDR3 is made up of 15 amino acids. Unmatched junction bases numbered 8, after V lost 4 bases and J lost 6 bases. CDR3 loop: CASSSNSGGPDTQYF. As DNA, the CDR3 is TGTGCCAGCAGCTCTAATAGCGGGGGACCCGATACGCAGTATTTT.

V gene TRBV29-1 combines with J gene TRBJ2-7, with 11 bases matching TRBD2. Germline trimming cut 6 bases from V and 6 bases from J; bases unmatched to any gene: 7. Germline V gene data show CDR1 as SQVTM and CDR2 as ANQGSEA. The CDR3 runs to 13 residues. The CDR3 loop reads CSVILAGGGEQYF. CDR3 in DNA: TGCAGCGTCATCCTAGCGGGGGGCGGCGAGCAGTACTTC.

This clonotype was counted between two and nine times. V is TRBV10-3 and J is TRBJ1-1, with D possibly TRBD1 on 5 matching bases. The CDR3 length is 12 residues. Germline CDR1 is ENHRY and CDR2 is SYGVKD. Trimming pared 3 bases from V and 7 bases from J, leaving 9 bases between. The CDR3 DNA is TGTGCCATCAGTGATACACAGGTTGAAGCTTTCTTT. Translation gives CAISDTQVEAFF.

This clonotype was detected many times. The CDR3 loop is CASSARAGSTDTQYF. The CDR3 region has the DNA TGTGCCAGCAGCGCCCGAGCAGGTAGCACAGATACGCAGTATTTT. The chain carries TRBV3-1 and TRBJ2-3; D gene unclear. Germline V gene data show CDR1 as LGHDT and CDR2 as YNNKEL (reference sequence). The V end lost 5 bases, the J end lost 0 bases, and 12 bases lay between the germline ends. The CDR3 extends over 15 amino acids.

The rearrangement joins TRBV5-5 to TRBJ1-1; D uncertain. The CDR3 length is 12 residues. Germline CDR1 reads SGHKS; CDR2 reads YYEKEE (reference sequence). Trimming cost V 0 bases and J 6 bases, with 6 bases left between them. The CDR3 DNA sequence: TGTGCCAGCAGCTTGGAACGGGCTGAAGCTTTCTTT. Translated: CASSLERAEAFF.

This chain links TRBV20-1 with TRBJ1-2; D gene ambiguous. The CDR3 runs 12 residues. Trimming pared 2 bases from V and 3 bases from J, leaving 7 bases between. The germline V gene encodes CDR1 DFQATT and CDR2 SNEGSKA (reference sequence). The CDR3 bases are TGCAGTGCTAGATCGACGGACTATGGCTACACCTTC. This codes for CSARSTDYGYTF.